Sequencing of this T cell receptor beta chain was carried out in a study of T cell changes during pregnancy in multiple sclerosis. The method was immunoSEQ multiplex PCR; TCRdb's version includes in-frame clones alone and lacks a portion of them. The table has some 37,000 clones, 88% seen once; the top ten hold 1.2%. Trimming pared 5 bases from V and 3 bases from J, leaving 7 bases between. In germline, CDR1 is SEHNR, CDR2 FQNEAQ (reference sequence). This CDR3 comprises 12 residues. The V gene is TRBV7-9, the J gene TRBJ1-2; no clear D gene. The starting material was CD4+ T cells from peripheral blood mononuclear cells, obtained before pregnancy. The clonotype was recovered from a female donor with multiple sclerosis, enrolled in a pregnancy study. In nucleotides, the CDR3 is TGTGCCAGCAGCCCGCGAGACTATGGCTACACCTTC. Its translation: CASSPRDYGYTF.